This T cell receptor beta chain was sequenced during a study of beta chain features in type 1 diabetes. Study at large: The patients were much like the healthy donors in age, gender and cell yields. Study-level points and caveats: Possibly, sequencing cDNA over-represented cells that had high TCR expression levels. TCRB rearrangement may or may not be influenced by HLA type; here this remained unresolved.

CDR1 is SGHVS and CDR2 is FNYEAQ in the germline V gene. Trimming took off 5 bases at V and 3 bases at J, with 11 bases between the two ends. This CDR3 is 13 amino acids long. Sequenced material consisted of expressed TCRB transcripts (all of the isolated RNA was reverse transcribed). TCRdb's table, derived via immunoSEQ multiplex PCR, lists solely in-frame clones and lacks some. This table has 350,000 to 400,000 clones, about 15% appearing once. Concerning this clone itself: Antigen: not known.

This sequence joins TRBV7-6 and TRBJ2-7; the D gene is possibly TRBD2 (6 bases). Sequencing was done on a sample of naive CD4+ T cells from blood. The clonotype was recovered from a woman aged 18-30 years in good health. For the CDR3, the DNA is TGTGCCAGCAGCCGGGGACTGGGCTACGAGCAGTACTTC. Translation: CASSRGLGYEQYF.